The entry below describes one T cell receptor beta chain. CDR3 length: 12 residues. Germline CDR1 LNHDA, CDR2 SQIVND (reference sequence). V lost 4 bases and J lost 4, with 6 bases in between. The data derive from a study of T cell responses to AZD1222 COVID-19 vaccine. The repertoire was sequenced with immunoSEQ multiplex PCR; TCRdb's copy has only in-frame clones and lacks some. This sample has some 22,000 clones, with approximately 82% found just once. The source is an adult in good health. The V gene is TRBV19, the J gene TRBJ2-3; no clear D. The sequenced sample was peripheral blood, obtained on day 0 of AZD1222 vaccination. DNA of the CDR3: TGTGCCAGTAGTACAGTTGCAGATACGCAGTATTTT. Translation: CASSTVADTQYF.